These T cell receptor beta chains were read from a single sample in a study of T-cell reconstitution after alpha-beta-depleted transplantation in children. TCRdb reanalysed the PCR reads using MiXCR and keeps one entry per CDR3 protein. The data contain approximately 47,000 distinct CDR3 sequences, around 56% of them singletons. The specimen was peripheral blood, collected before TCRalphabeta/CD19-depleted stem cell transplant. These TCRs come from a boy in the first two years of life with SCID, due to receive a stem cell transplant. The CDR3 runs from the conserved cysteine through the conserved F or W. D genes are given only for firm matches.

j_call,v_call,d_call,cdr3_length,cdr3_aa
TRBJ2-6,TRBV12-3/TRBV12-4,NA,15,CASSEDSSGANVLTF
TRBJ2-1,TRBV11-2,NA,18,CASSPVGGVWVDYNEQFF
TRBJ2-3,TRBV7-2,NA,14,CASSFLGNTDTQYF
TRBJ2-1,TRBV20-1,TRBD2,14,CSAEGLAGLNEQFF
TRBJ2-5,TRBV20-1,NA,14,CSARVSTLGGTQYF
TRBJ1-3,TRBV5-1,NA,15,CASSLGTSPRDTIYF
TRBJ2-5,TRBV2,NA,12,CASTPRRETQYF
TRBJ2-5,TRBV12-3/TRBV12-4,TRBD2,17,CASSLGVSGGPGETQYF
TRBJ2-5,TRBV27,NA,13,CASSLFGQETQYF
TRBJ2-4,TRBV28,NA,16,CASSTPAMGEKNIQYF
TRBJ2-1,TRBV7-2,NA,13,CASSLGLRGEQFF
TRBJ2-5,TRBV6-1,TRBD2,15,CASSQTSGGAETQYF
TRBJ1-4,TRBV5-5,TRBD1,14,CASSAGQLNEKLFF
TRBJ1-2,TRBV7-9,TRBD1,16,CASSYPDRTNLYGYTF
TRBJ1-2,TRBV5-6,NA,14,CASSLEPGYYGYTF
TRBJ2-2,TRBV7-2,NA,15,CASSLARIDTGELFF
TRBJ1-1,TRBV20-1,NA,13,CSAREPGFTEAFF
TRBJ2-1,TRBV19,NA,16,CASSPRGGTFYNEQFF
TRBJ2-3,TRBV28,NA,12,CASSFLAGAQYF
TRBJ2-7,TRBV3-1,NA,12,CASSHVPYEQYF
TRBJ1-1,TRBV20-1,NA,15,CSARVLGHMNTEAFF
TRBJ2-3,TRBV5-6,TRBD2,17,CASSSGLAGGFTDTQYF
TRBJ2-1,TRBV20-1,NA,13,CSVDQRVFNEQFF
TRBJ2-1,TRBV11-2,NA,14,CASSEGGDYNEQFF
TRBJ2-3,TRBV20-1,TRBD1,14,CSASGTGGTDTQYF
TRBJ2-5,TRBV20-1,NA,9,CRSPETQYF
TRBJ2-3,TRBV12-3/TRBV12-4,NA,14,CASSLIYRVDTQYF
TRBJ1-1,TRBV12-3/TRBV12-4,NA,13,CASSLRADTEAFF
TRBJ2-7,TRBV5-1,NA,14,CASSLGQATYEQYF
TRBJ2-7,TRBV5-1,TRBD1,12,CASSSGQGEQYF
TRBJ2-3,TRBV29-1,NA,13,CSVGWGAGNTQYF
TRBJ1-4,TRBV20-1,NA,13,CSARDAGNEKLFF
TRBJ1-1,TRBV5-1,NA,14,CASSLEGDGTEAFF
TRBJ2-3,TRBV7-8,NA,14,CASSLTPGADTQYF
TRBJ2-3,TRBV12-3/TRBV12-4,TRBD2,20,CASSSPGTSGGALSTDTQYF
TRBJ1-5,TRBV4-2,NA,17,CASSQERAGYSNQPQHF
TRBJ2-7,TRBV12-3/TRBV12-4,NA,13,CASSPTRHYEQYF
TRBJ2-5,TRBV7-9,NA,12,CASSWDQETQYF
TRBJ1-1,TRBV7-9,TRBD1,14,CASSLQGEWTEAFF
TRBJ2-3,TRBV15,NA,15,CATSRGGQGKGTQYF
TRBJ1-2,TRBV29-1,NA,12,CSVEGSYYGYTF
TRBJ2-5,TRBV7-9,TRBD1,15,CASSRWTGREETQYF
TRBJ2-5,TRBV29-1,TRBD2,13,CSVGGENQETQYF
TRBJ2-1,TRBV29-1,NA,15,CSVVQRDHGYNEQFF
TRBJ2-2,TRBV6-2/TRBV6-3,TRBD2,16,CASSPGLAGENGELFF
TRBJ2-1,TRBV27,NA,14,CASSLTPSYNEQFF
TRBJ2-2,TRBV11-2,TRBD1,15,CASSLSTGGTGELFF
TRBJ2-2,TRBV3-1,NA,15,CASSRPGPNTGELFF
TRBJ2-3,TRBV5-5,TRBD1,15,CASSSGTGFLDTQYF
TRBJ1-2,TRBV7-8,NA,12,CASSFGGGGYTF
TRBJ2-1,TRBV24-1,NA,13,CATSDFGRNEQFF
TRBJ2-7,TRBV10-3,TRBD1,12,CAIQGARYEQYF
TRBJ1-1,TRBV6-1,TRBD1,13,CASRGTGGDEAFF
TRBJ2-2,TRBV19,TRBD2,15,CASSTSGANTGELFF
TRBJ2-7,TRBV7-2,TRBD1,15,CASSLRDSILYEQYF
TRBJ1-6,TRBV4-1,TRBD1,14,CASSQEGQGWPLHF
TRBJ2-1,TRBV5-1,NA,15,CASSLIAGAYNEQFF